The T cell receptor beta chain under discussion was sequenced for a study of identical twins. The study, taken as a whole, reports: The models systematically underestimated how much out-of-frame TCR alpha was shared in monozygotic twins.

As to this clonotype: Its antigen remains unknown.

A universal primer site was created by template switching, with the cDNA bearing unique molecular identifiers. TCRdb re-analysed the 5' RACE reads in MiXCR, keeping a single row per CDR3 protein. The table records approximately 240,000 distinct CDR3 sequences, roughly an eighth of them present only once. From germline, CDR1 is LGHDT and CDR2 YNNKEL (reference sequence). The J segment lost 7 bases and the V segment lost 4 bases, leaving 11 bases of the junction unmatched. The CDR3 covers 15 residues. Input material: memory (CD45RO+) T cells sorted from blood. The V call is TRBV3-1, the J call TRBJ2-7; TRBD1 aligns across 9 bases. The TCR sequence derives from a woman aged 18-29 years in good health. The CDR3 nucleotides read TGTGCCAGCAGCCGAAAGGGACAGGGTTTAGGAGAGCAGTACTTC. It yields the protein CASSRKGQGLGEQYF.